The 21 T cell receptor beta chains below come from one sample, sequenced in a study of blood T cell repertoires in COVID-19. Clones were sequenced by immunoSEQ multiplex PCR, and TCRdb holds only the in-frame ones, with some missing. The sample yields 310,000 or so clones, 85% to 90% seen once. The sample consisted of peripheral blood. The source of these receptors is a woman aged 45-60 years with active or convalescent COVID-19.

This clone was detected a few times. Other nucleotide sequences from this sample produce the same CDR3. V and J are TRBV9 and TRBJ1-3; D remains ambiguous. V lost 0 bases and J lost 0, with 13 bases in between. This CDR3 has 17 residues. CDR1 and CDR2 (germline): SGDLS, YYNGEE. CDR3 coding DNA: TGTGCCAGCAGCGTAGCGTCCGAGGCCCGCTCTGGAAACACCATATATTTT. It is translated as CASSVASEARSGNTIYF.

With respect to this clone: The same CDR3 can be traced to other DNA sequences in this sample. The gene calls are TRBV29-1 and TRBJ1-1; possible D gene TRBD1, 5 bases. In germline, CDR1 is SQVTM, CDR2 ANQGSEA. The CDR3 is 10 amino acids. V lost 6 bases and J 3 bases, leaving 5 bases between the germline ends. The CDR3 loop reads CSVRDTEAFF. The DNA of the CDR3 is TGCAGCGTCAGGGACACTGAAGCTTTCTTT.

This clone was seen a few times. This chain connects TRBV30 to TRBJ1-1; D gene uncertain. Germline loops: CDR1 GTSNPN, CDR2 SVGIG (reference sequence). The CDR3 is 10 residues long. Trimming removed 8 bases from V and 11 bases from J, with 15 bases in between. The CDR3 here is CAHKGPGAFF. The CDR3 nucleotides read TGTGCCCACAAAGGCCCGGGGGCTTTCTTT. The entire variable domain, with the rest obtained from reference TRBV30 and TRBJ1-1, is as follows: SQTIHQWPATLVQPVGSPLSLECTVEGTSNPNLYWYRQAAGRGLQLLFYSVGIGQISSEVPQNLSASRPQDRQFILSSKKLLLSDSGFYLCAHKGPGAFFGQGTRLTVV.

V and J are TRBV4-3 and TRBJ1-1; the match to TRBD1 covers 9 bases. V lost 4 bases and J lost 0; bases outside the gene matches: 3. The CDR3 is 15 residues long. The germline V gene encodes CDR1 LGHNA and CDR2 YSLEER. The DNA of the CDR3 is TGCGCCAGCAGCCTCGGGACAGGGATGAACACTGAAGCTTTCTTT. Its protein is CASSLGTGMNTEAFF.

V and J are TRBV19 and TRBJ2-3; D call uncertain. The V end lost 5 bases, the J end lost 3 bases, and 6 bases lay between the germline ends. Germline CDR1 and CDR2: LNHDA and SQIVND (reference sequence). There are 12 residues in the CDR3. CDR3 protein: CASSPPTDTQYF. The CDR3 nucleotides are TGTGCCAGTAGTCCCCCGACAGATACGCAGTATTTT.

This CDR3 reads CASSLRDSPSYEQYF. The CDR3 DNA is TGTGCCAGCAGCTTAAGGGACAGCCCATCCTACGAGCAGTACTTC. The V call is TRBV7-9, the J call TRBJ2-7, with 7 bases lining up with TRBD1. The ends lost 2 bases at V and 1 base at J; junction bases unmatched: 5. There are 15 residues in the CDR3. Germline V lookup: CDR1 SEHNR, CDR2 FQNEAQ (reference sequence).

The chain couples TRBV6-5 to TRBJ2-1; D remains unclear. V shed 1 base and J shed 8 bases, with 9 bases lying between them. This CDR3 has 13 residues. CDR1 and CDR2 from the germline V gene are MNHEY and SVGAGI. The CDR3 bases are TGTGCCAGCAGTTACTTTATGGAGTATGAGCAGTTCTTC. This codes for CASSYFMEYEQFF.

The rearrangement links TRBV4-3 to TRBJ1-1, with 12 bases aligning to TRBD1. The CDR3 is 15 residues long. V lost 1 base, J lost 5 bases, and 2 bases stayed unmatched. The germline CDR1 and CDR2 sequences are LGHNA and YSLEER. The CDR3: CASSQGDRGRTEAFF. The CDR3, as DNA: TGCGCCAGCAGCCAAGGGGACAGGGGGCGGACTGAAGCTTTCTTT.

J is TRBJ1-3 and V is TRBV7-2; 8 bases align to TRBD1. V trimming: 7 bases; J trimming: 1 base; junction bases outside the gene matches: 6. The CDR3 has 15 residues. The germline CDR1 and CDR2 sequences are SGHTA and FQGNSA. This CDR3 is CASIENRGSGNTIYF. The CDR3 DNA sequence: TGTGCCAGCATCGAAAACAGGGGGTCTGGAAACACCATATATTTT.

In DNA, the CDR3 is TGTGCCAGCAGACCCGGGACAGCAAACACAGATACGCAGTATTTT. Protein sequence: CASRPGTANTDTQYF. The chain joins TRBV6-6 to TRBJ2-3, with 7 bases that match TRBD1. The CDR3 is 15 residues long. J was trimmed by 2 bases and V by 6 bases; bases with no gene match: 8. The germline V gene encodes CDR1 MNHNY and CDR2 SVGAGI (reference sequence).

CDR3 DNA sequence: TGTGCCAGCAGCCAAGATTGGAGGGATACCACTGAAGCTTTCTTT. It encodes CASSQDWRDTTEAFF. The rearrangement links TRBV3-1 (or the pseudogene TRBV3-2) to TRBJ1-1; D not resolved. The CDR3 is made up of 15 amino acids. The ends were cut back, 0 bases at V and 4 bases at J, with 12 bases in the middle. Germline assignment: CDR1 LGHDT and CDR2 YNNKEL (reference sequence).

V usage is TRBV19 and J usage is TRBJ1-1; 7 bases fit TRBD1. Germline CDR1 and CDR2: LNHDA and SQIVND (reference sequence). After removal of 7 bases from V and 5 bases from J, the junction contained 13 bases not matched to a gene. The CDR3 is made up of 15 amino acids. The CDR3 DNA reads as TGTGCCAGTACGAAACAGGGGATGGGGCAGACTGAAGCTTTCTTT. Amino acids: CASTKQGMGQTEAFF.

J is TRBJ1-1 and V is TRBV11-2; 9 nucleotides line up with TRBD1. J gave up 11 bases and V 5 bases, and 18 bases lay outside the gene matches. The CDR3 sequence is 16 residues long. Germline values: CDR1 SGHAT, CDR2 FQNNGV. The CDR3 DNA sequence: TGTGCCAGCAGCGGGTTGAAAGGACAGGGGAGGTCGGTGGCTTTCTTT. It encodes CASSGLKGQGRSVAFF.

Only one count was recorded for this clone. The chain recombines TRBV18 with TRBJ2-1; TRBD1 might be the D (6 bases). Germline V lookup: CDR1 KGHSH, CDR2 LQKENI. CDR3 size: 13 residues. The V and J ends lost 3 bases and 7 bases respectively, with 10 bases between them. The CDR3, as DNA: TGTGCCAGCTCACCTTTTCAGGGGAATGAGCAGTTCTTC. Its protein is CASSPFQGNEQFF.

This clone appeared a single time. V and J are TRBV5-1 and TRBJ2-7, with TRBD1 identical over 8 bases. The V gene end was trimmed by 3 bases and the J gene end by 2 bases; junction bases not matched to a gene: 1. This CDR3 comprises 13 residues. CDR1 and CDR2 from the germline V gene are SGHRS and YFSETQ. In DNA, the CDR3 is TGCGCCAGCAGCTGGGGACAGGCCTACGAGCAGTACTTC. Its protein is CASSWGQAYEQYF.

This clone appeared once. This chain links TRBV4-2 with TRBJ2-7, with 10 bases lining up with TRBD2. The CDR3 has 19 residues. V was pared by 1 base and J by 4 bases, with 16 bases of the junction left unmatched. CDR1 and CDR2 from the germline V gene are LGHNA and YNFKEQ. Here the CDR3 DNA reads TGTGCCAGCAGCCAAGGACCTAGCGGGAGTGGGTCCTCTGGGTACGAGCAGTACTTC. Translated: CASSQGPSGSGSSGYEQYF.

The rearrangement links TRBV5-1 to TRBJ2-1, with 7 bases lining up with TRBD2. The J segment lost 5 bases and the V segment lost 4 bases, leaving 9 bases of the junction unmatched. Per the germline V gene, CDR1 is SGHRS and CDR2 is YFSETQ. This CDR3 is built from 15 residues. The CDR3 bases are TGCGCCAGCAGCCCCCGGGCGGGAGTTAACAATGAGCAGTTCTTC. Translation gives CASSPRAGVNNEQFF. The full variable domain, in which reference TRBV5-1 and TRBJ2-1 provide the parts outside the CDR3, is KAGVTQTPRYLIKTRGQQVTLSCSPISGHRSVSWYQQTPGQGLQFLFEYFSETQRNKGNFPGRFSGRQFSNSRSEMNVSTLELGDSALYLCASSPRAGVNNEQFFGPGTRLTVL.

This chain links TRBV19 with TRBJ2-3, with 8 positions matching TRBD2. Germline lookup yields CDR1 LNHDA and CDR2 SQIVND (reference sequence). The CDR3 covers 17 residues. Germline trimming cut 2 bases from V and 0 bases from J; bases unmatched to any gene: 7. Written as DNA, the CDR3 is TGTGCCAGTAGTATAAGTGGAGCGGGAGCGAGCACAGATACGCAGTATTTT. This codes for CASSISGAGASTDTQYF. Combining the CDR3 with reference TRBV19 and TRBJ2-3 gives the whole variable domain DGGITQSPKYLFRKEGQNVTLSCEQNLNHDAMYWYRQDPGQGLRLIYYSQIVNDFQKGDIAEGYSVSREKKESFPLTVTSAQKNPTAFYLCASSISGAGASTDTQYFGPGTRLTVL.

The chain recombines TRBV28 with TRBJ2-1, with a possible D match to TRBD2 (6 bases). Germline lookup yields CDR1 MDHEN and CDR2 SYDVKM. The V end lost 2 bases, the J end lost 5 bases, and 10 bases lay between the germline ends. The CDR3 consists of 14 residues. The CDR3 sequence: CASSLASANNEQFF. The CDR3 nucleotides are TGTGCCAGCAGTTTAGCTAGCGCGAACAATGAGCAGTTCTTC. The whole variable domain, filled in from reference TRBV28 and TRBJ2-1, reads DVKVTQSSRYLVKRTGEKVFLECVQDMDHENMFWYRQDPGLGLRLIYFSYDVKMKEKGDIPEGYSVSREKKERFSLILESASTNQTSMYLCASSLASANNEQFFGPGTRLTVL.

The gene calls are TRBV4-1 and TRBJ1-4; D ambiguous. V was clipped by 4 bases and J by 1 base, with 13 bases between them. The CDR3 is made up of 16 amino acids. Germline V lookup: CDR1 MGHRA, CDR2 YSYEKL. DNA for the CDR3: TGCGCCAGCAGCCGCCTAGGTCCCGGAACTAATGAAAAACTGTTTTTT. Protein product: CASSRLGPGTNEKLFF.

The chain combines TRBV7-2 with TRBJ1-4; the D is unclear. CDR1 is SGHTA and CDR2 is FQGNSA in the germline V gene. CDR3 length equals 16 residues. Trimming left V 5 bases short and J 2 bases short, with 15 bases between. In DNA form, the CDR3 reads TGTGCCAGCAGCGAGGAGTCATGGTTCACTAATGAAAAACTGTTTTTT. This translates into CASSEESWFTNEKLFF.